These T cell receptor beta chains were read from a single sample in a study of long-term antiretroviral therapy in people with HIV. Libraries were prepared by immunoSEQ multiplex PCR; TCRdb keeps only in-frame clonotypes and omits some of them. This table holds 9,500 to 13,000 clones, approximately 90% found once. Material: unsorted PBMCs, obtained 0.2 years before starting antiretroviral therapy. Receptor source: a woman between 40 and 55 years old with HIV. CDR3s include the opening cysteine and the closing phenylalanine or tryptophan. A D gene is named only where the DNA matches it firmly. Part of the rows lack a size; the others show once, few, many or a class for expanded clones.

>.|.|TRBV7-6|TRBJ1-3
CASSPGGDYSGNTIYF
TGTGCCAGCAGCCCAGGTGGGGACTACTCTGGAAACACCATATATTTT
>.|TRBD1|TRBV7-2|TRBJ1-4
CASSLDAVGTGGEKLFF
TGTGCCAGCAGCTTAGATGCGGTTGGGACAGGGGGCGAAAAACTGTTTTTT
>.|.|TRBV6-1|TRBJ1-6
CASSEARLSYNSPLHF
TGTGCCAGCAGTGAAGCGCGTCTCTCCTATAATTCACCCCTCCACTTT
>.|.|TRBV30|TRBJ2-1
CAWSISSEQFF
TGTGCCTGGAGTATTAGTAGTGAGCAGTTCTTC
>.|.|TRBV11-3|TRBJ2-2
CASSLESRTGELFF
TGTGCCAGCAGCTTAGAATCTCGCACCGGGGAGCTGTTTTTT
>.|.|TRBV7-2|TRBJ1-1
CASSLASLVTEAFF
TGTGCCAGCAGCTTAGCCTCTCTCGTCACTGAAGCTTTCTTT
>once|.|TRBV30|TRBJ1-5
CAWSYTGNQPQHF
TGTGCCTGGAGCTATACAGGGAATCAGCCCCAGCATTTT
>.|.|TRBV27|TRBJ2-1
CASSLRDATYNEQFF
TGTGCCAGCAGTTTAAGGGACGCTACATACAATGAGCAGTTCTTC
>.|.|TRBV5-1|TRBJ1-1
CASSPDGRLVNTEAFF
TGCGCCAGCAGTCCGGATGGGCGCTTGGTGAACACTGAAGCTTTCTTT
>.|TRBD2|TRBV5-1|TRBJ2-7
CASGISGSYEQYF
TGCGCCAGCGGTATCAGCGGGAGTTACGAGCAGTACTTC
>.|.|TRBV27|TRBJ1-6
CASTEGPLRSPLHF
TGTGCCAGCACCGAAGGACCTCTTCGGTCACCCCTCCACTTT
>.|.|TRBV6-5|TRBJ2-1
CASSQGSRREQFF
TGTGCCAGCAGTCAAGGGTCTCGACGAGAGCAGTTCTTC
>.|TRBD1|TRBV5-3|TRBJ1-2
CARSLGTTGGKDGYTF
TGTGCCAGAAGCTTGGGGACGACAGGGGGCAAGGATGGCTACACCTTC
>once|TRBD1|TRBV19|TRBJ2-4
CASSVQQGESNIQYF
TGTGCCAGTAGTGTCCAACAGGGGGAATCAAACATTCAGTACTTC
>.|.|TRBV5-6|TRBJ1-4
CASSRWAGSTNEKLFF
TGTGCCAGCAGCAGATGGGCAGGGTCAACTAATGAAAAACTGTTTTTT
>.|TRBD1|TRBV29-1|TRBJ1-1
CSARGRGNTEAFF
TGCAGCGCCAGGGGGCGCGGGAACACTGAAGCTTTCTTT
>.|.|TRBV5-1|TRBJ1-4
CASSLQGLNEKLFF
TGCGCCAGCAGCTTACAGGGCCTTAATGAAAAACTGTTTTTT
>.|.|TRBV5-6|TRBJ2-1
CASSLTRRGLYNEQFF
TGTGCCAGCAGCTTGACTCGTCGAGGCCTTTACAATGAGCAGTTCTTC
>.|.|TRBV5-1|TRBJ1-2
CASSLASTSANYGYTF
TGCGCCAGCAGCTTGGCGTCGACCTCTGCTAACTATGGCTACACCTTC
>.|TRBD1|TRBV25-1|TRBJ2-3
CASSRDRVTDTQYF
TGTGCCAGCAGTCGGGACAGAGTCACAGATACGCAGTATTTT
>.|TRBD1|TRBV18|TRBJ1-2
CASSPPNRDRAGGYTF
TGTGCCAGCTCACCTCCCAACCGGGACAGGGCTGGCGGCTACACCTTC
>.|.|TRBV5-1|TRBJ2-3
CASSLASFWDDTQYF
TGCGCCAGCAGCTTGGCCTCGTTTTGGGATGATACGCAGTATTTT
>medium-sized|.|TRBV9|TRBJ2-4
CASSPSGGRIAKNIQYF
TGTGCCAGCAGCCCCTCCGGGGGCCGAATAGCCAAAAACATTCAGTACTTC
>.|.|TRBV5-1|TRBJ1-4
CASSAEGTANEKLFF
TGCGCCAGCAGCGCCGAAGGTACAGCTAATGAAAAACTGTTTTTT